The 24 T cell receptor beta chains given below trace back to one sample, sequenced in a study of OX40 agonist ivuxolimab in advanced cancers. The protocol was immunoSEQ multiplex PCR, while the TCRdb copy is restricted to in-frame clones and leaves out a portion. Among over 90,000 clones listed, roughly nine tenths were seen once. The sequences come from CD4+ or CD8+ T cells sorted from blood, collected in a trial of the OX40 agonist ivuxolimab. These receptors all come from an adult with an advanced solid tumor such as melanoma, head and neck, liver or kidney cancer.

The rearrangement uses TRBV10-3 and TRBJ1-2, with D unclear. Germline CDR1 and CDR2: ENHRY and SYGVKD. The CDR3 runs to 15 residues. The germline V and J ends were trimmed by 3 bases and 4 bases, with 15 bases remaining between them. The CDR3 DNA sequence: TGTGCCATCAGTGACAGTCAGGACCCCCCCTATGGCTACACCTTC. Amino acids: CAISDSQDPPYGYTF.

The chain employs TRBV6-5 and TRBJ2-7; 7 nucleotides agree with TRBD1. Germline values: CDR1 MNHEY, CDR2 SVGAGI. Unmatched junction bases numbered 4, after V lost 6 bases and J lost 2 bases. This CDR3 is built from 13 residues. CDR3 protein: CASRLGTAYEQYF. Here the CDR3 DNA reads TGTGCCAGCAGGTTAGGGACAGCCTACGAGCAGTACTTC.

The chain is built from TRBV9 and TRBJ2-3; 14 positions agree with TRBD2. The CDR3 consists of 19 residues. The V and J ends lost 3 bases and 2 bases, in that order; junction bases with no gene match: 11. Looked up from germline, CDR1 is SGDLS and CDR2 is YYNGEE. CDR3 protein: CASSAGLAGGQSVTDTQYF. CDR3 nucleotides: TGTGCCAGCAGCGCTGGACTAGCGGGAGGTCAGAGCGTCACAGATACGCAGTATTTT. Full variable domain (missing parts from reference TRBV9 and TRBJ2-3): DSGVTQTPKHLITATGQRVTLRCSPRSGDLSVYWYQQSLDQGLQFLIQYYNGEERAKGNILERFSAQQFPDLHSELNLSSLELGDSALYFCASSAGLAGGQSVTDTQYFGPGTRLTVL.

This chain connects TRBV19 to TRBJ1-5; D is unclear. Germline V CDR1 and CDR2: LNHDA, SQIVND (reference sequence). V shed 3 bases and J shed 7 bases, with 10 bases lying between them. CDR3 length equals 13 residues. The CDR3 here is CASSIMSGQPQHF. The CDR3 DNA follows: TGTGCCAGTAGTATCATGTCGGGACAGCCCCAGCATTTT.

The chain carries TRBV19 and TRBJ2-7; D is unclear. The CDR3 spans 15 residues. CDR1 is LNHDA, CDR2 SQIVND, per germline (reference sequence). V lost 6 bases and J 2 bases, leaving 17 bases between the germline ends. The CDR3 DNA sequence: TGTGCCAGTAGCCCCGTGCCCACCTCCCCCTACGAGCAGTACTTC. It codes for CASSPVPTSPYEQYF.

CDR3 sequence (DNA): TGTGCCAGCAGTGAAACGGGAGGCGGCGGGATTCAGTACTTC. Translated, it gives CASSETGGGGIQYF. The J gene is TRBJ2-4, the V gene TRBV6-1; TRBD2 matches 7 bases. The CDR3 has 14 amino acids. Germline V CDR1 and CDR2: MNHNS, SASEGT. With 2 bases clipped from V and 10 bases from J, the junction kept 8 bases outside the gene matches.

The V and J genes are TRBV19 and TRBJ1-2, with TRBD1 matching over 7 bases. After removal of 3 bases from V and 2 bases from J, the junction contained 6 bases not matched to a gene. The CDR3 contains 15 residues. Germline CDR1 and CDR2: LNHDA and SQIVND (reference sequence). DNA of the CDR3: TGTGCCAGTAGTATCCTACAGGGGCGGAACTATGGCTACACCTTC. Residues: CASSILQGRNYGYTF.

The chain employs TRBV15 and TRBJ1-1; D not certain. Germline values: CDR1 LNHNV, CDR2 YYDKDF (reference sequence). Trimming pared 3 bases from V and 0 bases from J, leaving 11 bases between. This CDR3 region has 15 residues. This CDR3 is CATSRGKGLNTEAFF. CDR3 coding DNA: TGTGCCACCAGCAGGGGCAAGGGCTTGAACACTGAAGCTTTCTTT.

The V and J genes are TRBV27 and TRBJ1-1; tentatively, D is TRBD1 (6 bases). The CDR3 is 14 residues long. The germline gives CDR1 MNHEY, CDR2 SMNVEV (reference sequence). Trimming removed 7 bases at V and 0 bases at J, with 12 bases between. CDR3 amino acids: CASTGGQLNTEAFF. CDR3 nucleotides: TGTGCCAGCACTGGGGGGCAGTTGAACACTGAAGCTTTCTTT.

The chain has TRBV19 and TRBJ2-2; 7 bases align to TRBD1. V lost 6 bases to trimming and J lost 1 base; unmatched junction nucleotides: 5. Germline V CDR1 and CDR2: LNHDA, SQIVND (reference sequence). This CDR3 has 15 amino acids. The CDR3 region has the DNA TGTGCCAGTAGCCCCCGGACAGGGAACACCGGGGAGCTGTTTTTT. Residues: CASSPRTGNTGELFF.

The DNA for the CDR3 is TGTGCCATCTCCGGGACCGGTGGAGATACGCAGTATTTT. Protein sequence: CAISGTGGDTQYF. The chain is built from TRBV10-3 and TRBJ2-3, with D possibly being TRBD1 or TRBD2 (5 bases each). This CDR3 region has 13 residues. Per the germline V gene, CDR1 is ENHRY and CDR2 is SYGVKD. Trimming took off 8 bases at V and 5 bases at J, with 14 bases between the two ends.

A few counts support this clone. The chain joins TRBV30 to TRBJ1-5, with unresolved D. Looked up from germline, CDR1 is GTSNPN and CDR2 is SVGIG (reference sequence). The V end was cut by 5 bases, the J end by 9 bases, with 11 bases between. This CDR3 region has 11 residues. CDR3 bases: TGTGCCTGGTCTAAAGGAGGGCCCCAGCATTTT. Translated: CAWSKGGPQHF.

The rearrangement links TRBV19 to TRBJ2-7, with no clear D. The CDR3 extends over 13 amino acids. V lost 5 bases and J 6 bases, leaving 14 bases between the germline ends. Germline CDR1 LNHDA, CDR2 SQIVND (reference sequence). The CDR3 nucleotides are TGTGCCAGTAGTTCCCGCGAATTTGGCGAGCAGTACTTC. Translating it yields CASSSREFGEQYF.

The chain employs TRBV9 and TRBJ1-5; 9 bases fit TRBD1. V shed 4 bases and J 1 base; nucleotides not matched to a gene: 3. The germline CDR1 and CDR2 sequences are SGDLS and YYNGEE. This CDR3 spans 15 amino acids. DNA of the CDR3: TGTGCCAGCAGCTGGACAGGGGAAAGCAATCAGCCCCAGCATTTT. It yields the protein CASSWTGESNQPQHF. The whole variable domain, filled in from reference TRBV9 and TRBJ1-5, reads DSGVTQTPKHLITATGQRVTLRCSPRSGDLSVYWYQQSLDQGLQFLIQYYNGEERAKGNILERFSAQQFPDLHSELNLSSLELGDSALYFCASSWTGESNQPQHFGDGTRLSIL.

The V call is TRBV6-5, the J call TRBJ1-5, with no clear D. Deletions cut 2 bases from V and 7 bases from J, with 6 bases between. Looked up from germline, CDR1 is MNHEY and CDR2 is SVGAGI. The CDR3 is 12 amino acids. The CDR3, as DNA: TGTGCCAGCAGTTACGCGGGACAGCCCCAGCATTTT. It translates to CASSYAGQPQHF.

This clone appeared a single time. CDR3 protein: CASSGRVGNTEAFF. The CDR3 DNA follows: TGTGCCAGCAGTGGGAGGGTAGGGAACACTGAAGCTTTCTTT. This rearrangement joins TRBV2 to TRBJ1-1; D call uncertain. V dropped 4 bases and J dropped 1 base, with 10 bases sitting between them. This CDR3 spans 14 amino acids. Germline CDR1 is SNHLY and CDR2 is FYNNEI. Combining the CDR3 with reference TRBV2 and TRBJ1-1 gives the whole variable domain EPEVTQTPSHQVTQMGQEVILRCVPISNHLYFYWYRQILGQKVEFLVSFYNNEISEKSEIFDDQFSVERPDGSNFTLKIRSTKLEDSAMYFCASSGRVGNTEAFFGQGTRLTVV.

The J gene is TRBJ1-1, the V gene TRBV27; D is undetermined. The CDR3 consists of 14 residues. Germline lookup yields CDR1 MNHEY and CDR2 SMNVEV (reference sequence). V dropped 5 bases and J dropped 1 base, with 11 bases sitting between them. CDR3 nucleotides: TGTGCCAGCAGTCCCTACCTACAGAACACTGAAGCTTTCTTT. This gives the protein CASSPYLQNTEAFF.

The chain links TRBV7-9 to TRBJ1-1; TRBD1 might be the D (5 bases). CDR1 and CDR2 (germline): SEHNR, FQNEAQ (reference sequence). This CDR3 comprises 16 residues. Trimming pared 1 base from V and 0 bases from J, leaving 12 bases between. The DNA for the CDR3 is TGTGCCAGCAGCTTAGTACGGAAGGGGATGAACACTGAAGCTTTCTTT. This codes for CASSLVRKGMNTEAFF.

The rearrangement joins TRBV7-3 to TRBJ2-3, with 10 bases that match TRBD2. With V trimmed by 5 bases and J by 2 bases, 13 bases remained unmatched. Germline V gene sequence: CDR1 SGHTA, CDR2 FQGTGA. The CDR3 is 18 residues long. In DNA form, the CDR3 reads TGTGCCAGCAGCGCCGAAAGCCCCCTAGCGGGAGTCACAGATACGCAGTATTTT. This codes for CASSAESPLAGVTDTQYF.

CDR3 sequence reads: CASSSGNTEAFF. In DNA, the CDR3 is TGTGCCAGCAGTTCCGGGAACACTGAAGCTTTCTTT. The chain uses TRBV6-6 and TRBJ1-1; D remains ambiguous. Deletions cut 4 bases from V and 1 base from J, with 4 bases between. This CDR3 has 12 residues. CDR1 and CDR2 (germline): MNHNY, SVGAGI (reference sequence).

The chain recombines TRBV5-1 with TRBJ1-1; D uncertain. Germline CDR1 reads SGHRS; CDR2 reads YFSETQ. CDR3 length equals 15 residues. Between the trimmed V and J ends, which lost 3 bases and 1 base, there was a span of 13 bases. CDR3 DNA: TGCGCCAGCAGCTGGCGTCAGACAAAGAACACTGAAGCTTTCTTT. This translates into CASSWRQTKNTEAFF.

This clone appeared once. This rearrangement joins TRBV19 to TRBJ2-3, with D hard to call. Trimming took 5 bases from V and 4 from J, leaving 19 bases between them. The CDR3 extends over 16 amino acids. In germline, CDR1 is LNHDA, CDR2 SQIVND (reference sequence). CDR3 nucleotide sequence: TGTGCCAGTAGTTCCTCCGGGCCCCAGCCAGCAGATACGCAGTATTTT. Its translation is CASSSSGPQPADTQYF.

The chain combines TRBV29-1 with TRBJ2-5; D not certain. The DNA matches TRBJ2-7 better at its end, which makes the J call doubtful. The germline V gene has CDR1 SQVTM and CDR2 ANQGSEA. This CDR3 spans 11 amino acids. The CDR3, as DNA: TGCAGCGTAGAGGAAAACTACGAGCAGTACTTC. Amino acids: CSVEENYEQYF.

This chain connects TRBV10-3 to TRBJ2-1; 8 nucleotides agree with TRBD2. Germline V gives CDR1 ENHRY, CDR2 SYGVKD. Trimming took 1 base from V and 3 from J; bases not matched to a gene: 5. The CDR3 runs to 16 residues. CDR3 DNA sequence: TGTGCCATCAGTGAGTTGGCGGGAGGCCGCTACAATGAGCAGTTCTTC. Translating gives CAISELAGGRYNEQFF.